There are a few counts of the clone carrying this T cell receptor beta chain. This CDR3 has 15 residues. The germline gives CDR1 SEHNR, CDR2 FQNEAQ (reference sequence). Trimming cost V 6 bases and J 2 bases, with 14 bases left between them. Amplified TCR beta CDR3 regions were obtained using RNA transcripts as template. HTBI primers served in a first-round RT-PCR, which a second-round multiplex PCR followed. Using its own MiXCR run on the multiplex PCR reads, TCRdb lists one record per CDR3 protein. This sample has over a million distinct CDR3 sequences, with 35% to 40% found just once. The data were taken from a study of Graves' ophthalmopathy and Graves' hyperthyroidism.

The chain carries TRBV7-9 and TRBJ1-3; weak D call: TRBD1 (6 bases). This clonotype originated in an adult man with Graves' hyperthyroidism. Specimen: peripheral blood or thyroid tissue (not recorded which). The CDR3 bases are TGTGCCAGCAGAACACAGGGAATCACTGGAAACACCATATATTTT. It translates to CASRTQGITGNTIYF.